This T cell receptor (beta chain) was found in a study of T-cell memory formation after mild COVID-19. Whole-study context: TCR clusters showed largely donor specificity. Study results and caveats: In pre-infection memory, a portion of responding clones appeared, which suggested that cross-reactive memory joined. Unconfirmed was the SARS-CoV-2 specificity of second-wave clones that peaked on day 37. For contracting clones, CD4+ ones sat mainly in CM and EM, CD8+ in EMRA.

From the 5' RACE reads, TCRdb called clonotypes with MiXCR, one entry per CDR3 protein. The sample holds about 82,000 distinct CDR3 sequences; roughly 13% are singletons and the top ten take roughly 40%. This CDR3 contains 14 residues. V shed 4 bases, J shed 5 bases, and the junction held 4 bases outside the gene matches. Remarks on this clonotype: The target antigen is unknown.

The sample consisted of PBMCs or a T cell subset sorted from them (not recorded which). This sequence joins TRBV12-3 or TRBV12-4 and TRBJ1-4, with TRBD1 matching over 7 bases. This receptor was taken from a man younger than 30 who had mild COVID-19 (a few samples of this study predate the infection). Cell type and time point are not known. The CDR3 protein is CASSWGQPNEKLFF. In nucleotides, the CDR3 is TGTGCCAGCAGTTGGGGACAGCCCAATGAAAAACTGTTTTTT.